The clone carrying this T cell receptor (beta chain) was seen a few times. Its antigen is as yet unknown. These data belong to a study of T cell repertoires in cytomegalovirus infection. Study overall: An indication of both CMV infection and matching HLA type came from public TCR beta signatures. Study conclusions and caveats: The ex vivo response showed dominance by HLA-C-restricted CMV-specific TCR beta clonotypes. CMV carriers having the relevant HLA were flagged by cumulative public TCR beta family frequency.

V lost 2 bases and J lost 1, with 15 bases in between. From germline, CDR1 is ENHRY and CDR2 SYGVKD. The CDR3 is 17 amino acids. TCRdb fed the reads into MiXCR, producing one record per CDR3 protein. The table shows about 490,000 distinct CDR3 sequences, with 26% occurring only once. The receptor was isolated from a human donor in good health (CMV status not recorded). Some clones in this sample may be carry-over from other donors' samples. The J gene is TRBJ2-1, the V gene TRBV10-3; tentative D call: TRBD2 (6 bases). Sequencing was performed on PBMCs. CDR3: CAISEIGWEASYNEQFF. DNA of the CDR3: TGTGCCATCAGTGAGATTGGGTGGGAGGCTTCCTACAATGAGCAGTTCTTC.